This TCR beta chain was identified in a study of blood T cell repertoires in COVID-19. Study-wide context: From the United States, Italy and Spain came samples of acute and convalescent COVID-19.

CDR1 and CDR2 (germline): KGHSH, LQKENI. This CDR3 comprises 14 residues. V lost 1 base, J lost 5 bases, and 12 bases lay in between. This clone came up once. Profiled with immunoSEQ multiplex PCR; TCRdb holds only in-frame clones, not every one. Among 250,000 to 300,000 clones, 75% to 90% were seen once, and the ten largest hold 10%. Seattle's cohort entered during active infection and was followed longitudinally. The sequenced material came from peripheral blood. This receptor was obtained from a woman in her sixties or seventies with COVID-19, enrolled during active disease. The gene calls are TRBV18 and TRBJ2-7; D possibly corresponds to TRBD1 (5 bases). DNA for the CDR3: TGTGCCAGCTCACCACGACAGCCCAAGGACGAGCAGTACTTC. It encodes CASSPRQPKDEQYF. Full variable domain (outside the CDR3, taken from reference TRBV18 and TRBJ2-7): NAGVMQNPRHLVRRRGQEARLRCSPMKGHSHVYWYRQLPEEGLKFMVYLQKENIIDESGMPKERFSAEFPKEGPSILRIQQVVRGDSAAYFCASSPRQPKDEQYFGPGTRLTVT.